The clone carrying this T cell receptor (beta chain) was counted a single time. Its matching antigen is unknown. The entry originates in a study of CD8 T cells in Susac syndrome. Study-level information: When blood was drawn, patients with Susac syndrome were on intravenous immunoglobulin alone, on corticosteroids, or therapy-naive.

Study findings and constraints: Repertoires of Susac syndrome CD4+ T cells lacked clonal expansion.

RNA was extracted with the RNeasy kit, and a quantity of about 0.45 to 1 ug was reverse transcribed using random hexamers. The amplification used immunoSEQ multiplex PCR on TCR beta CDR3; it spanned 54 Vbeta and 13 Jbeta. MiXCR, applied by TCRdb to the immunoSEQ multiplex PCR reads, yields one record per CDR3 protein. The data show 71,000 or so distinct CDR3 sequences, 85% to 95% seen once. The clonotype was recovered from a human donor with Susac syndrome. Sequencing used CD4+ T cells from PBMCs.

CDR3 nucleotides: TGTGCCAGCAGTAGGCGGACTAGCGGCATCACATCGGGGGATACGCAGTATTTT. Residues: CASSRRTSGITSGDTQYF. The rearrangement links TRBV28 to TRBJ2-3, with 10 nucleotides matching TRBD2. CDR1 is MDHEN, CDR2 SYDVKM, per germline. The CDR3 consists of 18 residues. The V segment lost 5 bases and the J segment 6 bases; nucleotides outside the gene matches: 17.